This T cell receptor (beta chain) was observed in a study of molecular identifiers for immune sequencing clone quantification. Findings and limits, study-wide: Whereas naive cells kept under 1% of molecules in clones above 20 RNA copies, such clones held over 97% in effectors.

V shed 1 base, J shed 9 bases, and the junction held 7 bases outside the gene matches. Germline CDR1 is SEHNR and CDR2 is FQNEAQ (reference sequence). The CDR3 consists of 14 residues. The authors sorted naive CD8 T cells as CD8+CD4-CCR7+CD45RA+. About this clonotype itself: The antigen is unknown. A much larger clone is a single base away; this may be a read error.

TCRdb analysed the PCR reads with MiXCR anew, one entry per CDR3 protein. In the table there are some 590,000 distinct CDR3 sequences, less than 30% of which are singletons. Sequenced input: naive CD8+ T cells from blood, with Jurkat cell RNA spiked in. Documented subset: FACS-sorted CD8+CD4-CCR7+CD45RA+ naive T cells. The rearrangement links TRBV7-9 to TRBJ2-5; 8 bases are shared with TRBD1. The TCR originated in a human donor in good health. Some libraries in this study had Jurkat cell RNA spiked in. The CDR3 DNA reads TGTGCCAGCAGCTTAGGACAGGGGCCCGAGCCCCAGTACTTC. It yields the protein CASSLGQGPEPQYF.